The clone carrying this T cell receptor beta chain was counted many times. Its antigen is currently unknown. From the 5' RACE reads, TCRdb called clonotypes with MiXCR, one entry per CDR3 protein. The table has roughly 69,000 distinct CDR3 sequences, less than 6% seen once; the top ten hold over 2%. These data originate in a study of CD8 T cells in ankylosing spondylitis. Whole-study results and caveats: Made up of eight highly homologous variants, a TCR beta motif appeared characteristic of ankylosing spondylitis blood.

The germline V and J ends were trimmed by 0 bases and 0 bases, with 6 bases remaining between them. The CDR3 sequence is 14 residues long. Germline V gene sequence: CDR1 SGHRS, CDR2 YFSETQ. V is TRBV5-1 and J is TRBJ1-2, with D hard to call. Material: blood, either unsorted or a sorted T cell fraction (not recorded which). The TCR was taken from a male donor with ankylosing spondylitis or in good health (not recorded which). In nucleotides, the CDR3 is TGCGCCAGCAGCTTGGTCCAGGCTAACTATGGCTACACCTTC. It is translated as CASSLVQANYGYTF.